These 9 T cell receptor beta chains were all obtained from the same sample, sequenced in a study of Tregs in tolerant kidney transplant recipients. These receptors lack a known antigen. Some clones are missing from TCRdb's copy, which holds only in-frame ones; the method was immunoSEQ multiplex PCR. Of about 1,700 clones listed, roughly 40% are singletons. The sample was Tregs from blood cultured with allogeneic cells. The receptors come from a human patient who received a combined kidney and bone marrow transplant. A share of the T cells may be of graft donor origin.

A single count supports this clone. The CDR3 DNA reads TGTGCCAGCAGTCAGGAGGGACCCTACACCTTC. This encodes CASSQEGPYTF. This sequence joins TRBV2 and TRBJ1-2, with a weak D call TRBD1 (5 bases). CDR1 is SNHLY and CDR2 is FYNNEI in the germline V gene. This CDR3 is built from 11 residues. V lost 5 bases, J lost 10 bases, and 11 bases lay in between.

Details on this clone: The junction departs from the called germline gene at one end, perhaps through a read error. The rearrangement uses TRBV10-1 and TRBJ2-6; D gene ambiguous. CDR1 WNHNN and CDR2 SYGVQD come from the germline V gene (reference sequence). The CDR3 is 13 residues long. CDR3 bases: TGTGCCATGGCAGACTCTGGGGCCAACGTCCTGACTTTC. It is translated as CAMADSGANVLTF.

This clone was seen only a few times. A much larger clone lies one base from this, so it may be a read error. This same CDR3 is encoded by further DNA sequences in the sample. The chain couples TRBV5-6 to TRBJ2-3; D not certain. Germline CDR1 and CDR2: SGHDT and YYEEEE. Trimming removed 4 bases at V and 0 bases at J, with 15 bases between. The CDR3 length is 16 residues. In nucleotides, the CDR3 is TGTGCCAGCAGCCTACCCGACCCGCTGAGCACAGATACGCAGTATTTT. The encoded protein is CASSLPDPLSTDTQYF.

This clone has more than one count but fewer than ten. CDR3 protein: CASSYWGSGSGTDTQYF. The CDR3 nucleotides read TGTGCCAGCAGTTACTGGGGTAGCGGGAGCGGCACAGATACGCAGTATTTT. The chain carries TRBV6-4 and TRBJ2-3, with 9 bases lining up with TRBD2. This CDR3 comprises 17 residues. Germline V CDR1 and CDR2: MRHNA, SNTAGT. V was clipped by 5 bases and J by 1 base; unmatched bases: 10.

This clone appeared a few times. It is likely a read error: a sequence one base away is far more abundant. The CDR3 spells CAISEPRGATEAFF. In nucleotides, the CDR3 is TGTGCCATCAGCGAACCCAGGGGGGCCACTGAAGCTTTCTTT. V is TRBV11-2 and J is TRBJ1-1, with TRBD1 identical over 7 bases. The CDR3 consists of 14 residues. The germline V gene encodes CDR1 SGHAT and CDR2 FQNNGV.

The chain employs TRBV18 and TRBJ2-3, with a weak D call TRBD1 (5 bases). CDR3 length: 14 residues. V was trimmed by 6 bases and J by 0 bases, leaving 10 bases between them. The germline V gene encodes CDR1 KGHSH and CDR2 LQKENI. In DNA form, the CDR3 reads TGTGCCAGCTCGATGACAGTTAGCACAGATACGCAGTATTTT. This sequence encodes CASSMTVSTDTQYF.

V usage is TRBV6-5 and J usage is TRBJ2-7, with D possibly matching TRBD2 (5 bases). The V end lost 2 bases, the J end lost 3 bases, and 11 bases lay between the germline ends. The V gene's germline CDR1 is MNHEY and CDR2 SVGAGI. The CDR3 consists of 14 residues. Here the CDR3 DNA reads TGTGCCAGCAGTTACCGCCACGGAGGCTACGAGCAGTACTTC. This gives the protein CASSYRHGGYEQYF.

J is TRBJ1-2 and V is TRBV5-5, with D possibly being TRBD1 (6 bases). CDR3 length: 14 amino acids. Germline CDR1 and CDR2: SGHKS and YYEKEE (reference sequence). V gave up 3 bases and J gave up 7 bases, with 16 bases separating them. This CDR3 reads CASSSPPQGGGYTF. Here the CDR3 DNA reads TGTGCCAGCAGCTCCCCCCCACAGGGAGGTGGCTACACCTTC.

The chain couples TRBV14 to TRBJ2-5; 7 positions agree with TRBD2. The CDR3 loop spans 16 amino acids. Germline lookup yields CDR1 SGHDN and CDR2 FVKESK. J gave up 2 bases and V 1 base, and 7 bases lay outside the gene matches. The CDR3: CASSQVRWGGQETQYF. CDR3 bases: TGTGCCAGCAGCCAAGTTCGCTGGGGGGGTCAAGAGACCCAGTACTTC.